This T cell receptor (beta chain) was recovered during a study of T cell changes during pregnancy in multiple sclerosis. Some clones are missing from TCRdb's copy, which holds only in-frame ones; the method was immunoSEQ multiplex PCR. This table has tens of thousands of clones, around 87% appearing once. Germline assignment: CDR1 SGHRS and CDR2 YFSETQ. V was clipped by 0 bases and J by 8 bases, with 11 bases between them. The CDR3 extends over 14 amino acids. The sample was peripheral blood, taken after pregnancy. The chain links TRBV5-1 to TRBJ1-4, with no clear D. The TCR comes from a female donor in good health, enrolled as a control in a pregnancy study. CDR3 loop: CASSLDLTREKLFF. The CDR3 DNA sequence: TGCGCCAGCAGCTTGGATCTAACCCGGGAAAAACTGTTTTTT.